This TCR beta chain comes out of a study of T cell repertoires in cytomegalovirus infection. In the study overall: Selected CMV epitopes included recently identified HLA-C-restricted ones as well as well-studied HLA-B-restricted ones. Matching HLA type and CMV infection were both indicated by public TCR beta signatures. Study-wide results and limits: CMV-specific HLA-C-restricted TCR beta clonotypes dominated the ex vivo response. Individuals carrying CMV plus the relevant HLA were identified by cumulative frequency of public TCR beta families.

One entry per CDR3 protein, called by TCRdb with MiXCR from the reads. The table has hundreds of thousands of distinct CDR3 sequences, approximately 30% seen once. A remark on this clonotype: Its antigen is currently unknown.

The sequenced sample was cultured CD8+ T cells from PBMCs, obtained from culture after CMV antigen stimulation. The origin of this receptor is a human donor in good health (CMV status not recorded). Some clones in this sample may be carry-over from other donors' samples.

DNA for the CDR3: TGTGCCAGCAGCCAAGCTGGGGAAGACTACGAGCAGTACTTC. This sequence encodes CASSQAGEDYEQYF. V usage is TRBV3-1 and J usage is TRBJ2-7; no clear D. This CDR3 is built from 14 residues. The germline V gene encodes CDR1 LGHDT and CDR2 YNNKEL (reference sequence). V was shortened by 1 base and J by 3 bases, with 10 bases between the two germline ends.